This T cell receptor beta chain appears in the sequencing data of a study of post-analysis software for immune sequencing data. Study outcomes and limitations: Controls showed lower frequencies than patients for a handful of TRBV segments, and TRBV5-6, TRBV5-1 and TRBV20-1 were among these.

V dropped 5 bases and J dropped 4 bases, with 9 bases sitting between them. CDR1 and CDR2 from the germline V gene are MNHNY and SVGAGI (reference sequence). The CDR3 consists of 13 residues. Details on this clonotype: The antigen remains undetermined.

Unique-molecular-identifier-tagged TCR beta cDNA libraries were used. One entry per CDR3 protein results from TCRdb running MiXCR on the PCR reads. The data show roughly 540,000 distinct CDR3 sequences, around 34% seen once. The sequence came from a girl aged 2-17 years with multiple sclerosis. J is TRBJ1-3 and V is TRBV6-6; no firm D call. Sequenced sample: blood. The CDR3 protein is CASSLTMGNTIYF. As DNA, the CDR3 is TGTGCCAGCAGTCTTACTATGGGAAACACCATATATTTT.